This entry describes one TCR beta chain. These data are taken from a study of response to subunit inactivated influenza vaccine. The CDR3 has 16 amino acids. In germline, CDR1 is SGHVS, CDR2 FQNEAQ. With 5 bases removed from V and 2 bases from J, the gap between germline ends came to 16 bases. TCRdb recomputed calls from the RT-PCR reads with MiXCR, one row per CDR3 protein. Here the sample spans fewer than 200,000 distinct CDR3 sequences, around a tenth being singletons. This specimen consisted of non-naive T cells sorted from PBMCs, obtained on the day of vaccination. The J gene is TRBJ2-1, the V gene TRBV7-8; D ambiguous. The sequence was collected from a man aged 45 to 65 who received an inactivated influenza vaccine. The CDR3 nucleotides are TGTGCCAGCAGCCACCGCCGGACGATCCCCTACAATGAGCAGTTCTTC. Residues: CASSHRRTIPYNEQFF.